This T cell receptor beta chain was captured by sequencing in a study of cytomegalovirus exposure and HLA in healthy donors. The germline V gene encodes CDR1 SGHRS and CDR2 YFSETQ. The V segment lost 0 bases and the J segment 7 bases; nucleotides outside the gene matches: 1. This CDR3 has 15 amino acids. Study-level results: Many donors shared some public TCRs, even though most TCR sequences were rare. What TCR beta sequences reportedly achieved was accurate prediction of HLA-A and HLA-B alleles in most subjects. The authors confirmed in vitro that a few CMV-associated chains were specific for CMV antigens.

Concerning this clone itself: The antigen is not known.

Both 60 Vbeta primers and 13 Jbeta primers went into the PCR. Sequenced by immunoSEQ multiplex PCR; TCRdb stores in-frame clones only, minus some. Of approximately 200,000 clones listed, about 75% are singletons. The clonotype was recovered from a man between 18 and 29 years old in good health and CMV-seronegative. The chain recombines TRBV5-1 with TRBJ2-1; 13 nucleotides align to TRBD2. Sequenced input: PBMCs. CDR3 nucleotide sequence: TGCGCCAGCAGCTTGGGGACTAGCGGGAGTAATGAGCAGTTCTTC. Protein: CASSLGTSGSNEQFF.